Described below is a single TCR beta chain sequence and its context. Its antigen is not identified. Germline loops: CDR1 MDHEN, CDR2 SYDVKM. The CDR3 is 13 residues long. Trimming removed 8 bases at V and 0 bases at J, with 8 bases between. Libraries were prepared by immunoSEQ multiplex PCR; TCRdb keeps only in-frame clonotypes and omits some of them. The table has around 160,000 clones, 70% to 90% seen once. This sample is drawn from a study of lymphopenia after photon versus proton radiotherapy. Broader study findings: Relative stability marked proton patients; photon patients lost diversity and naive cells. Better survival with proton therapy was suggested as possible, not demonstrated. A bigger post-nadir fall in TCR diversity correlated inversely with survival time in deceased patients.

The receptor was isolated from a man between 45 and 60 years old with gastric cancer. The chain carries TRBV28 and TRBJ1-5; D unresolved. The sequencing used peripheral blood, collected from a patient treated with photon-based radiotherapy. CDR3 nucleotides: TGTGCCAGCGCGATCTATAGCAATCAGCCCCAGCATTTT. Its translation is CASAIYSNQPQHF. The complete variable domain, with remaining parts taken from reference TRBV28 and TRBJ1-5, reads DVKVTQSSRYLVKRTGEKVFLECVQDMDHENMFWYRQDPGLGLRLIYFSYDVKMKEKGDIPEGYSVSREKKERFSLILESASTNQTSMYLCASAIYSNQPQHFGDGTRLSIL.